Listed below are T cell receptor beta chains from one sample, sequenced in a study of T cell repertoires in cytomegalovirus infection. TCRdb itself ran the reads through MiXCR, one entry per CDR3 protein. The sample includes more than 150,000 distinct CDR3 sequences, roughly 19% of them seen just once. Sequencing input: PBMCs. The receptors here all came from a human donor in good health (CMV status not recorded). Some clones in this sample may be carry-over from other donors' samples. Both conserved end residues are part of each CDR3. D genes are given only for firm matches. Where a row states a size, it is once, few, many or the class of an expanded clone; other rows omit it.

D: NA
size: once
length: 15
J: TRBJ2-1
V: TRBV24-1
DNA: TGTGCCACCAGTGACCCAAAGGGGTACAACAATGAGCAGTTCTTC
CDR3: CATSDPKGYNNEQFF

D: NA
size: few
length: 15
J: TRBJ2-1
V: TRBV11-1
DNA: TGTGCCAGCAGCTTAACAGGCTTCACCTACAATGAGCAGTTCTTC
CDR3: CASSLTGFTYNEQFF

D: NA
size: many
length: 12
J: TRBJ1-5
V: TRBV7-9
DNA: TGTGCCAGCAGCTTAGGGGGGCAGCCCCAGCATTTT
CDR3: CASSLGGQPQHF

D: NA
size: NA
length: 16
J: TRBJ1-1
V: TRBV7-2
DNA: TGTGCCAGCAGCACGTACTTATGGGGGACCGACACTGAAGCTTTCTTT
CDR3: CASSTYLWGTDTEAFF

D: TRBD2
size: few
length: 15
J: TRBJ2-7
V: TRBV6-2/TRBV6-3
DNA: TGTGCCAGCAAAAGAACTAGCGGGAGGACTTACGAGCAGTACTTC
CDR3: CASKRTSGRTYEQYF

D: TRBD2
size: NA
length: 12
J: TRBJ2-1
V: TRBV2
DNA: TGTGCCAGCAGTGAAGCGTGGACTAGCGTCTTCTTC
CDR3: CASSEAWTSVFF

D: TRBD1
size: many
length: 15
J: TRBJ2-5
V: TRBV7-3
DNA: TGTGCCAGCAGCCGTACGGGACAGTACCAAGAGACCCAGTACTTC
CDR3: CASSRTGQYQETQYF

D: TRBD2
size: many
length: 16
J: TRBJ2-1
V: TRBV20-1
DNA: TGCAGTGCTAGAGATGGAGCGGGGGGAACCTACAATGAGCAGTTCTTC
CDR3: CSARDGAGGTYNEQFF

D: TRBD2
size: many
length: 18
J: TRBJ2-3
V: TRBV7-2
DNA: TGTGCCAGCAGCTTAGAGTCCACTAGCGGGGGAAGCACAGATACGCAGTATTTT
CDR3: CASSLESTSGGSTDTQYF

D: TRBD2
size: many
length: 16
J: TRBJ2-3
V: TRBV7-2
DNA: TGTGCCAGCAGCTTAGGGACTAGCGGGCGCACAGATACGCAGTATTTT
CDR3: CASSLGTSGRTDTQYF

D: NA
size: many
length: 14
J: TRBJ1-5
V: TRBV6-6
DNA: TGTGCCAGCTTCGAGACAGGAGGGGGTCAGCCCCAGCATTTT
CDR3: CASFETGGGQPQHF

D: NA
size: many
length: 16
J: TRBJ1-4
V: TRBV7-2
DNA: TGTGCCAGCAGCTTAGGCCTCCCCGGGACCCATGAAAAACTGTTTTTT
CDR3: CASSLGLPGTHEKLFF

D: NA
size: NA
length: 13
J: TRBJ1-1
V: TRBV7-6
DNA: TGTGCCAGCAGCTTACGGGAGGACACTGAAGCTTTCTTT
CDR3: CASSLREDTEAFF

D: NA
size: many
length: 14
J: TRBJ2-3
V: TRBV7-2
DNA: TGTGCCAGCAGCTTCCTGACAGGCACAGATACGCAGTATTTT
CDR3: CASSFLTGTDTQYF

D: TRBD2
size: many
length: 14
J: TRBJ2-1
V: TRBV10-3
DNA: TGTGCCATCATGGCTAGCGGTGGTGGCAATGAGCAGTTCTTC
CDR3: CAIMASGGGNEQFF

D: NA
size: few
length: 16
J: TRBJ1-1
V: TRBV12-3/TRBV12-4
DNA: TGTGCCAGCAGTTTCCCAAAGGGGGACGGGAACACTGAAGCTTTCTTT
CDR3: CASSFPKGDGNTEAFF

D: NA
size: few
length: 14
J: TRBJ1-1
V: TRBV7-6
DNA: TGTGCCAGCAGCGAACAGGGTGAGGACACTGAAGCTTTCTTT
CDR3: CASSEQGEDTEAFF

D: TRBD1
size: NA
length: 14
J: TRBJ1-5
V: TRBV6-6
DNA: TGTGCCAGCAGTTACCGGGGGACAGGTCAGCCCCAGCATTTT
CDR3: CASSYRGTGQPQHF

D: NA
size: few
length: 12
J: TRBJ1-5
V: TRBV7-9
DNA: TGTGCCAGCAGCTTCCTAGATCAGCCCCAGCATTTT
CDR3: CASSFLDQPQHF

D: NA
size: NA
length: 15
J: TRBJ2-5
V: TRBV7-4
DNA: TGTGCCAGCAGCTTCGGACAGAACCTTCCCGAGACCCAGTACTTC
CDR3: CASSFGQNLPETQYF

D: NA
size: few
length: 14
J: TRBJ2-5
V: TRBV7-9
DNA: TGTGCCACCCGTCGGACAGAAATACAAGAGACCCAGTACTTC
CDR3: CATRRTEIQETQYF

D: NA
size: few
length: 15
J: TRBJ1-5
V: TRBV2
DNA: TGTGCCAGCAGAGCCGACGGATTTAGCAATCAGCCCCAGCATTTT
CDR3: CASRADGFSNQPQHF

D: NA
size: NA
length: 11
J: TRBJ2-7
V: TRBV20-1
DNA: TGCAGTGCTAGAGATCCCCCCGAGCAGTACTTC
CDR3: CSARDPPEQYF

D: NA
size: NA
length: 15
J: TRBJ1-1
V: TRBV5-6
DNA: TGTGCCAGCAGCTTGTCCGTACAGGGATGGACTGAAGCTTTCTTT
CDR3: CASSLSVQGWTEAFF

D: TRBD1
size: many
length: 15
J: TRBJ1-1
V: TRBV12-5
DNA: TGTGCTAGTGGTTTCGGGACAGCTCAGAACACTGAAGCTTTCTTT
CDR3: CASGFGTAQNTEAFF

D: NA
size: NA
length: 15
J: TRBJ2-7
V: TRBV6-2/TRBV6-3
DNA: TGTGCCAGCAGACCCACAGAGAATATAGCCTACGAGCAGTACTTC
CDR3: CASRPTENIAYEQYF

D: TRBD1
size: few
length: 17
J: TRBJ2-3
V: TRBV28
DNA: TGTGTCGGCGTACAGGGGCATACAATCCCTAGCACAGATACGCAGTATTTT
CDR3: CVGVQGHTIPSTDTQYF

D: TRBD1
size: NA
length: 14
J: TRBJ2-1
V: TRBV5-3
DNA: TGTGCCAGCAGCTTGGGGGACAGGGCTTATGAGCAGTTCTTC
CDR3: CASSLGDRAYEQFF

D: NA
size: few
length: 14
J: TRBJ2-5
V: TRBV12-3/TRBV12-4
DNA: TGTGCCAGCAGTCCCCAGAGTGAGGGAGAGACCCAGTACTTC
CDR3: CASSPQSEGETQYF

D: NA
size: few
length: 15
J: TRBJ2-2
V: TRBV6-1
DNA: TGTGCCCTCACCCCCCCGGGACACGACACCGGGGAGCTGTTTTTT
CDR3: CALTPPGHDTGELFF

D: TRBD2
size: many
length: 15
J: TRBJ2-7
V: TRBV7-2
DNA: TGTGCCAGCAGCTTACAATGGACTAGCGGGAGCGAGCAGTACTTC
CDR3: CASSLQWTSGSEQYF

D: NA
size: many
length: 13
J: TRBJ2-3
V: TRBV7-2
DNA: TGTGCCAGCAGCTTGGACTACCAAGATACGCAGTATTTT
CDR3: CASSLDYQDTQYF

D: NA
size: few
length: 14
J: TRBJ2-7
V: TRBV6-2/TRBV6-3
DNA: TGTGCCAGCAGATTGGACCTCCCAAGCCACGAGCAGTACTTC
CDR3: CASRLDLPSHEQYF

D: NA
size: few
length: 14
J: TRBJ1-1
V: TRBV2
DNA: TGTGCCAGCAGTTTGAGGGTAGAGAACACTGAAGCTTTCTTT
CDR3: CASSLRVENTEAFF

D: NA
size: many
length: 15
J: TRBJ1-2
V: TRBV19
DNA: TGTGCCAGTAGTATAGATGTCGGCAGCACCTATGGCTACACCTTC
CDR3: CASSIDVGSTYGYTF

D: NA
size: many
length: 16
J: TRBJ2-7
V: TRBV5-1
DNA: TGCGCCAGCAGCCCCGGTAGCGGAAGAAGCTCCTACGAGCAGTACTTC
CDR3: CASSPGSGRSSYEQYF

D: NA
size: NA
length: 14
J: TRBJ1-5
V: TRBV6-1
DNA: TGTGCCAGCAGTGACGGACATAGCAATCAGCCCCAGCATTTT
CDR3: CASSDGHSNQPQHF

D: NA
size: many
length: 18
J: TRBJ1-5
V: TRBV27
DNA: TGTGCCAGCAGTTCTGGACAGCTATCAATCTATAGCAATCAGCCCCAGCATTTT
CDR3: CASSSGQLSIYSNQPQHF

D: TRBD2
size: many
length: 16
J: TRBJ2-1
V: TRBV7-2
DNA: TGTGCCAGCAGCTTAGGTCTCGGGAGGGTAAACAATGAGCAGTTCTTC
CDR3: CASSLGLGRVNNEQFF

D: TRBD2
size: NA
length: 16
J: TRBJ2-3
V: TRBV18
DNA: TGTGCCAGCTCACCACTAGCGGGGGCCGGGGCAGATACGCAGTATTTT
CDR3: CASSPLAGAGADTQYF

D: NA
size: few
length: 15
J: TRBJ1-6
V: TRBV28
DNA: TGTGCCAGCAGTTTATGGGCCAGGACACAAGAACCCCTCCACTTT
CDR3: CASSLWARTQEPLHF

D: NA
size: NA
length: 15
J: TRBJ2-4
V: TRBV4-2
DNA: TGTGCCAGCAGCCAAGATCCACTAGCCAAAAACATTCAGTACTTC
CDR3: CASSQDPLAKNIQYF

D: NA
size: NA
length: 13
J: TRBJ1-2
V: TRBV6-8
DNA: TGTGCCAGCAGCCGCGACAGCATTCAGGGCTACACCTTC
CDR3: CASSRDSIQGYTF

D: NA
size: few
length: 14
J: TRBJ1-1
V: TRBV12-3/TRBV12-4
DNA: TGTGCCAGCGCGAGAGGGGGTATGAACACTGAAGCTTTCTTT
CDR3: CASARGGMNTEAFF

D: NA
size: many
length: 14
J: TRBJ2-2
V: TRBV19
DNA: TGTGCCAGTAGTCAAGGAGGGGTGACCGGGGAGCTGTTTTTT
CDR3: CASSQGGVTGELFF

D: NA
size: few
length: 17
J: TRBJ1-5
V: TRBV19
DNA: TGTGCCAGTGGCTCGGGGAGGGAGGTTGACAGCAATCAGCCCCAGCATTTT
CDR3: CASGSGREVDSNQPQHF

D: TRBD1
size: few
length: 14
J: TRBJ2-7
V: TRBV25-1
DNA: TGTGCCAGCAGTGGAGGGGGCGCAGGCTACGAGCAGTACTTC
CDR3: CASSGGGAGYEQYF